The clone carrying this T cell receptor beta chain has a count of ten or more. The record originates from a study of regulatory T cells in long-lasting Graves disease. Sample time point: newly diagnosed GD, antithyroid drugs for less than 3 months. Extracted RNA from PBMCs served as the source of the TCR library. The V and J ends lost 6 bases and 4 bases, in that order; junction bases with no gene match: 8. The CDR3 length is 14 residues. Per germline, CDR1 DFQATT and CDR2 SNEGSKA (reference sequence). Through Arm-PCR of CDR3 regions and iRepertoire HTBI primers, TCR beta libraries were built. Authors' data handling: Across samples, around 60 TRBV and about 15 TRBJ segments were found. MiXCR, applied by TCRdb to the multiplex PCR reads, yields one record per CDR3 protein. In this record, the V and J calls reflect TCRdb's handling and not the investigators' own analysis. The data hold about 620,000 distinct CDR3 sequences, with approximately 15% observed a single time.

These same records also appear under a second study, on T cells in Graves' hyperthyroidism and ophthalmopathy. According to that study: TCR CDR3 regions were first amplified by RT-PCR with HTBI primers. Separation of ophthalmopathy from stable hyperthyroidism was achieved by a 13 V-J model.

The sequences come from peripheral blood mononuclear cells (PBMCs), collected at new diagnosis, from a patient treated with antithyroid drugs. This TCR was sampled from a woman aged 25 to 39 with Graves disease. The chain has TRBV20-1 and TRBJ2-7, with 11 bases identical to TRBD2. CDR3 DNA: TGCAGTGCGTTAACTAGCGGGAGATGGTACGAGCAGTACTTC. Translated, it gives CSALTSGRWYEQYF.